This entry is about one T cell receptor beta chain. Its antigen is still unknown. The source of the sample is a study of CXCR3-negative and CXCR3-positive naive CD8 T cells. CDR3 length: 14 residues. Germline V CDR1 and CDR2: MNHNY, SVGAGI (reference sequence). Regarding the study as a whole: Memory CD8+ cells showed much lower diversity, while both naive subsets displayed comparably high diversity. For CXCR3-positive naive cells, TRB CDR3s were more hydrophobic than those of CXCR3-negative naive cells.

The study made its TRB cDNA libraries by 5' RACE, adding UMI labels. TCRdb reworked the 5' RACE reads into one entry per CDR3 protein, no DNA. The sample totals about 98,000 distinct CDR3 sequences. This clonotype was obtained from a human donor in good health. Some clones in this sample may be carry-over from other donors' samples. The sample consisted of naive CXCR3+ CD8+ T cells from blood. The subset is: CD45RO-CCR7+CD27+CD95- naive CD8+ T cells expressing CXCR3 (TNR3+). The chain combines TRBV6-6 with TRBJ1-5; with no DNA, the TCRdb D assignment of TRBD1 cannot be verified. Here the CDR3 reads CASSYMGPGQPQHF.